One and the same sample provided the 20 T cell receptor beta chains below, sequenced in a study of blood T cell repertoires in COVID-19. The data were produced by immunoSEQ multiplex PCR, yet TCRdb's version contains in-frame clones alone and is incomplete. The sample consists of under 350,000 clones, 90% of them appearing once. The sequencing input was PBMCs or T cells enriched from blood (not recorded which). All receptors derive from a man aged 55 to 70 who had recovered from COVID-19.

The chain combines TRBV28 with TRBJ1-5; tentatively, D is TRBD1 (5 bases). The CDR3 has 15 residues. The V end was cut by 6 bases, the J end by 0 bases, with 12 bases between. Germline V gene data show CDR1 as MDHEN and CDR2 as SYDVKM. Written as DNA, the CDR3 is TGTGCCAGCAGGACGCCGGGACTTAGCAATCAGCCCCAGCATTTT. Its protein product is CASRTPGLSNQPQHF. Using reference TRBV28 and TRBJ1-5 for the parts outside the CDR3, the full variable domain is DVKVTQSSRYLVKRTGEKVFLECVQDMDHENMFWYRQDPGLGLRLIYFSYDVKMKEKGDIPEGYSVSREKKERFSLILESASTNQTSMYLCASRTPGLSNQPQHFGDGTRLSIL.

This chain connects TRBV5-1 to TRBJ2-1; 11 bases align to TRBD2. The trim removed 2 bases at V and 8 bases at J, leaving 6 bases unmatched. The CDR3 loop spans 15 amino acids. From germline, CDR1 is SGHRS and CDR2 YFSETQ. The CDR3 loop reads CASSFTSGGIDEQFF. For the CDR3, the DNA is TGCGCCAGCAGCTTTACTAGCGGGGGTATCGATGAGCAGTTCTTC.

This chain uses TRBV6-5 with TRBJ1-1; maybe TRBD1 (6 bases). Per the germline V gene, CDR1 is MNHEY and CDR2 is SVGAGI. The CDR3 runs 15 residues. Between the trimmed V and J ends, which lost 2 bases and 1 base, there was a span of 11 bases. The CDR3, as DNA: TGTGCCAGCAGTTACGCTTCCAGGGGGAACACTGAAGCTTTCTTT. Its protein product is CASSYASRGNTEAFF.

This chain connects TRBV13 to TRBJ2-5, with D perhaps TRBD2 (6 bases). The germline V and J ends were trimmed by 4 bases and 5 bases, with 14 bases remaining between them. Germline V CDR1 and CDR2: PRHDT, FYEKMQ (reference sequence). CDR3 length equals 14 residues. CDR3 sequence (DNA): TGTGCCAGCAGCTCCGGTGGGGGGAGGGAGACCCAGTACTTC. It is translated as CASSSGGGRETQYF.

V usage is TRBV15 and J usage is TRBJ1-1, with a possible D match to TRBD1 (5 bases). Per germline, CDR1 LNHNV and CDR2 YYDKDF (reference sequence). The V end was cut by 3 bases, the J end by 5 bases, with 16 bases between. There are 15 residues in the CDR3. In DNA form, the CDR3 reads TGTGCCACCAGCAGGGGGGGGAGGGATGGTACTGAAGCTTTCTTT. This encodes CATSRGGRDGTEAFF.

This clone was seen only once. V is TRBV2 and J is TRBJ2-3, with 13 bases that match TRBD2. The junction had 6 bases not matched to a gene; V was cut back by 6 bases and J by 3 bases. The CDR3 consists of 16 residues. Germline V lookup: CDR1 SNHLY, CDR2 FYNNEI. The CDR3 spells CASRLAGGPVTDTQYF. The CDR3 nucleotides are TGTGCCAGCAGACTAGCGGGAGGGCCGGTAACAGATACGCAGTATTTT.

The chain uses TRBV10-2 and TRBJ2-1; the D is unclear. Germline CDR1 reads WSHSY; CDR2 reads SAAADI. CDR3 length equals 14 residues. Trimming pared 4 bases from V and 4 bases from J, leaving 11 bases between. The CDR3 reads CASSVSSRYNEQFF. DNA for the CDR3: TGCGCCAGCAGTGTGAGTAGCAGATACAATGAGCAGTTCTTC.

This rearrangement joins TRBV27 to TRBJ1-5; 7 bases line up with TRBD1. The CDR3 totals 14 residues. V lost 6 bases to trimming and J lost 3 bases; unmatched junction nucleotides: 5. Germline loops: CDR1 MNHEY, CDR2 SMNVEV (reference sequence). The CDR3 DNA follows: TGTGCCAGCAGCATACAGGGGCCCAATCAGCCCCAGCATTTT. Amino acid sequence: CASSIQGPNQPQHF.

This clone was picked up one time. This sequence joins TRBV18 and TRBJ2-7, with D uncertain. The CDR3 totals 16 residues. Germline V CDR1 and CDR2: KGHSH, LQKENI. V lost 0 bases and J lost 2, with 14 bases in between. The CDR3 spells CASSPPGYYGPYEQYF. The CDR3 region has the DNA TGTGCCAGCTCACCACCGGGCTATTACGGTCCCTACGAGCAGTACTTC.

The chain recombines TRBV19 with TRBJ1-2; D unresolved. Looked up from germline, CDR1 is LNHDA and CDR2 is SQIVND (reference sequence). V gave up 5 bases and J gave up 6 bases, with 22 bases separating them. The CDR3 runs 16 residues. CDR3 coding DNA: TGTGCCAGTAGTTCTCGATCCCGGGGTGTTTGGGATGGCTACACCTTC. Translation: CASSSRSRGVWDGYTF. Looking up the rest from reference TRBV19 and TRBJ1-2 gives the full variable domain: DGGITQSPKYLFRKEGQNVTLSCEQNLNHDAMYWYRQDPGQGLRLIYYSQIVNDFQKGDIAEGYSVSREKKESFPLTVTSAQKNPTAFYLCASSSRSRGVWDGYTFGSGTRLTVV.

The chain links TRBV19 to TRBJ2-3; 11 bases map to TRBD2. The CDR3 loop spans 15 amino acids. Germline V lookup: CDR1 LNHDA, CDR2 SQIVND (reference sequence). V lost 3 bases to trimming and J lost 5 bases; unmatched junction nucleotides: 4. The CDR3 spells CASSINSGGGDTQYF. The CDR3 nucleotides read TGTGCCAGTAGTATCAATAGCGGGGGGGGAGATACGCAGTATTTT.

This sequence joins TRBV19 and TRBJ1-2; 8 bases fit TRBD1. The germline gives CDR1 LNHDA, CDR2 SQIVND (reference sequence). Germline trimming cut 4 bases from V and 8 bases from J; bases unmatched to any gene: 18. The CDR3 runs 17 residues. DNA for the CDR3: TGTGCCAGTAGTAGGAGACAGGGGCCGCTTCCATTGTGGGGCTACACCTTC. Translated: CASSRRQGPLPLWGYTF.

The chain recombines TRBV21-1 with TRBJ2-1; no check of the table's D call, TRBD1, against the DNA was made. TRBV21-1 is described as a pseudogene. The CDR3 has 15 amino acids. CDR3 protein: CASSKTRTGGAEQFF. DNA for the CDR3: TGTGCCAGCAGCAAAACGCGGACAGGGGGAGCGGAGCAGTTCTTC.

The chain recombines TRBV6-1 with TRBJ2-7; no firm D call. The CDR3 totals 14 residues. V was clipped by 3 bases and J by 2 bases, with 11 bases between them. CDR1 MNHNS and CDR2 SASEGT come from the germline V gene. CDR3: CASSDTRTPYEQYF. DNA of the CDR3: TGTGCCAGCAGTGACACACGAACCCCCTACGAGCAGTACTTC.

CDR3 amino acids: CARGRRAGKLLGYTF. CDR3 nucleotide sequence: TGTGCCAGGGGACGCCGAGCGGGGAAGCTTCTCGGCTACACCTTC. The chain is built from TRBV30 and TRBJ1-2, with TRBD1 as a possible D gene (5 bases). In germline, CDR1 is GTSNPN, CDR2 SVGIG (reference sequence). Deletions cut 8 bases from V and 8 bases from J, with 27 bases between. The CDR3 has 15 residues.

V gene TRBV7-8 combines with J gene TRBJ1-5; no clear D gene. This CDR3 has 15 amino acids. The V and J ends lost 5 bases and 7 bases respectively, with 18 bases between them. CDR1 and CDR2 from the germline V gene are SGHVS and FQNEAQ. DNA of the CDR3: TGTGCCAGCAGCCCAGAGAACCCGCTGAGGCAGCCCCAGCATTTT. Protein product: CASSPENPLRQPQHF.

This clone was observed a handful of times. The chain combines TRBV7-9 with TRBJ1-5, with D hard to call. The CDR3 consists of 14 residues. Trimming removed 4 bases from V and 4 bases from J, with 11 bases in between. Germline CDR1 SEHNR, CDR2 FQNEAQ (reference sequence). The CDR3 DNA reads TGTGCCAGCAGCTCCGGCGGTCGGAATCAGCCCCAGCATTTT. This gives the protein CASSSGGRNQPQHF.

V gene TRBV5-1 combines with J gene TRBJ1-1; the match to TRBD1 covers 7 bases. Germline values: CDR1 SGHRS, CDR2 YFSETQ. This CDR3 is 14 amino acids long. Germline trimming cut 4 bases from V and 3 bases from J; bases unmatched to any gene: 6. The chain's CDR3 is CASSPGDSDTEAFF. CDR3 coding DNA: TGCGCCAGCAGCCCGGGGGACAGCGACACTGAAGCTTTCTTT.

CDR3 nucleotides: TGTGCCAGCAGCCAAGGGACAGGGGGTTCGAGCAATCAGCCCCAGCATTTT. Amino acid sequence: CASSQGTGGSSNQPQHF. The J gene is TRBJ1-5, the V gene TRBV4-2; 10 bases fit TRBD1. This CDR3 is 17 amino acids long. The germline gives CDR1 LGHNA, CDR2 YNFKEQ. Germline trimming cut 1 base from V and 1 base from J; bases unmatched to any gene: 4.

The CDR3 nucleotides read TGTGCCACCAGCTCCCCGGCAGGGCGCGGCGACTATGGCTACACCTTC. As protein: CATSSPAGRGDYGYTF. This chain joins TRBV15 and TRBJ1-2; weak D call: TRBD1 (5 bases). Trimming cost V 5 bases and J 3 bases, with 19 bases left between them. The CDR3 has 16 residues. The germline CDR1 and CDR2 sequences are LNHNV and YYDKDF (reference sequence).